The 25 T cell receptor beta chains below come from one sample, sequenced in a study of identical twins. Using its own MiXCR run on the 5' RACE reads, TCRdb lists one record per CDR3 protein. The sample consists of around 340,000 distinct CDR3 sequences, around an eighth of them appearing once. The same data also contributed to another study, on yellow fever vaccine responses in identical twins.

Sample: CD8+ T cells sorted from blood. These receptors were obtained from a woman in her late teens or twenties in good health.

V gene TRBV2 combines with J gene TRBJ2-1; D perhaps matches TRBD1 (5 bases). The CDR3 has 16 residues. Trimming stripped 2 bases from V and 5 bases from J, with 16 bases between. Germline V gene lookup returns CDR1 SNHLY and CDR2 FYNNEI. The CDR3 loop is CASSESRGRYNNEQFF. The CDR3 DNA sequence: TGTGCCAGCAGTGAATCAAGGGGCCGCTATAACAATGAGCAGTTCTTC.

The chain couples TRBV5-5 to TRBJ2-1; D possibly matches TRBD1 or TRBD2 (5 bases each). The length of the CDR3 is 13 residues. The germline V gene encodes CDR1 SGHKS and CDR2 YYEKEE (reference sequence). V lost 2 bases and J 8 bases, leaving 11 bases between the germline ends. The CDR3 region has the DNA TGTGCCAGCAGCTTCTCGGGGCCCGATGAGCAGTTCTTC. Its translation is CASSFSGPDEQFF. Full variable domain (missing parts from reference TRBV5-5 and TRBJ2-1): DAGVTQSPTHLIKTRGQQVTLRCSPISGHKSVSWYQQVLGQGPQFIFQYYEKEERGRGNFPDRFSARQFPNYSSELNVNALLLGDSALYLCASSFSGPDEQFFGPGTRLTVL.

This clonotype was observed a few times. The rearrangement uses TRBV7-6 and TRBJ1-5, with TRBD1 as a possible D gene (6 bases). From germline, CDR1 is SGHVS and CDR2 FNYEAQ. Trimming shortened V by 5 bases and J by 5 bases, and 16 bases separated the two germline ends. The CDR3 loop spans 15 amino acids. The CDR3 is CASSANRGLDQPQHF. The CDR3 bases are TGTGCCAGCAGCGCTAACCGGGGGCTCGATCAGCCCCAGCATTTT.

The chain is built from TRBV10-3 and TRBJ1-1, with D tentatively TRBD1 (6 bases). Trimming took 3 bases from V and 1 from J, leaving 12 bases between them. This CDR3 has 15 residues. Germline V gene lookup returns CDR1 ENHRY and CDR2 SYGVKD. CDR3 region: CAISEMGHPNTEAFF. For the CDR3, the DNA is TGTGCCATCAGTGAAATGGGACACCCGAACACTGAAGCTTTCTTT.

The table lists this clonotype with a few counts. V is TRBV20-1 and J is TRBJ2-7; D might be TRBD2 (6 bases). The CDR3 length is 13 residues. V was trimmed by 0 bases and J by 6 bases, leaving 12 bases between them. Germline CDR1 and CDR2: DFQATT and SNEGSKA (reference sequence). The CDR3 loop reads CSARDSRGGEQYV. The CDR3 nucleotides are TGCAGTGCTAGAGATTCGCGGGGAGGCGAGCAGTACGTC.

This clonotype has a handful of counts. In nucleotides, the CDR3 is TGCGCCAGCAGCCCCCGGGGCGTCGACACCGGGGAGCTGTTTTTT. It translates to CASSPRGVDTGELFF. V usage is TRBV5-1 and J usage is TRBJ2-2; either TRBD1 or TRBD2 may fit D (5 bases each). CDR3 size: 15 residues. V lost 4 bases and J lost 3, with 13 bases in between. The V gene's germline CDR1 is SGHRS and CDR2 YFSETQ.

A few counts support this clonotype. V usage is TRBV15 and J usage is TRBJ2-2; 7 bases line up with TRBD1. CDR3 length: 16 residues. V shed 3 bases, J shed 0 bases, and the junction held 4 bases outside the gene matches. Germline assignment: CDR1 LNHNV and CDR2 YYDKDF (reference sequence). CDR3 in DNA: TGTGCCACCAGCAGCGACAGGGTGCCGAACACCGGGGAGCTGTTTTTT. Translated, it gives CATSSDRVPNTGELFF. The full variable domain, rest sourced from reference TRBV15 and TRBJ2-2, is DAMVIQNPRYQVTQFGKPVTLSCSQTLNHNVMYWYQQKSSQAPKLLFHYYDKDFNNEADTPDNFQSRRPNTSFCFLDIRSPGLGDTAMYLCATSSDRVPNTGELFFGEGSRLTVL.

This clonotype was detected only a few times. The CDR3 here is CASSFSGTSAYNEQFF. The CDR3 DNA sequence: TGCGCCAGCAGCTTCTCCGGGACTAGCGCTTACAATGAGCAGTTCTTC. The chain has TRBV5-1 and TRBJ2-1; 10 positions agree with TRBD2. From germline, CDR1 is SGHRS and CDR2 YFSETQ. V lost 2 bases to trimming and J lost 4 bases; unmatched junction nucleotides: 6. CDR3 length equals 16 residues.

This clonotype was picked up a small number of times. DNA of the CDR3: TGTGCCAGCAGGGGGGGACGGGACCCTGAAGCTTTCTTT. Translation gives CASRGGRDPEAFF. The rearrangement uses TRBV13 and TRBJ1-1; D may be TRBD1 (5 bases). The CDR3 consists of 13 residues. Germline-derived CDR1 and CDR2 are PRHDT and FYEKMQ (reference sequence). Trimming stripped 6 bases from V and 6 bases from J, with 14 bases between.

The chain couples TRBV20-1 to TRBJ2-2; TRBD1 might be the D (6 bases). The CDR3 covers 15 residues. From germline, CDR1 is DFQATT and CDR2 SNEGSKA (reference sequence). Trimming left V 0 bases short and J 1 base short, with 9 bases between. The CDR3 protein is CSARDPGQNTGELFF. As DNA, the CDR3 is TGCAGTGCTAGAGATCCGGGACAGAACACCGGGGAGCTGTTTTTT.

The J gene is TRBJ2-7, the V gene TRBV7-2; 7 bases align to TRBD2. CDR3 length: 16 amino acids. CDR1 and CDR2 from the germline V gene are SGHTA and FQGNSA. The V gene end was trimmed by 1 base and the J gene end by 5 bases; junction bases not matched to a gene: 11. CDR3 residues: CASSLGGGYNPHEQYF. The CDR3 bases are TGTGCCAGCAGCTTAGGGGGAGGGTACAACCCCCACGAGCAGTACTTC.

This clonotype was found a few times. This chain connects TRBV6-2 or TRBV6-3 to TRBJ1-2, with D possibly being TRBD1 (6 bases). The germline V gene encodes CDR1 MNHEY and CDR2 SVGEGT. The CDR3 sequence is 12 residues long. The V gene lost 2 bases and the J gene lost 8 bases, with 9 bases spanning the gap. The DNA for the CDR3 is TGTGCCAGCAGTTACGGGACAACGGGCTACACCTTC. This encodes CASSYGTTGYTF.

The chain couples TRBV27 to TRBJ2-1, with 7 bases fitting TRBD2. Trimming cost V 0 bases and J 6 bases; bases outside gene matches: 2. The CDR3 is made up of 14 amino acids. Germline V gene sequence: CDR1 MNHEY, CDR2 SMNVEV (reference sequence). In DNA form, the CDR3 reads TGTGCCAGCAGTTTATCAGGGGAGGGCAATGAGCAGTTCTTC. Translated: CASSLSGEGNEQFF.

This rearrangement joins TRBV11-2 to TRBJ2-7, with 7 nucleotides matching TRBD1. The CDR3 length is 14 residues. V shed 7 bases, J shed 2 bases, and the junction held 8 bases outside the gene matches. Germline loops: CDR1 SGHAT, CDR2 FQNNGV. The CDR3 region is CASNQQGKAYEQYF. CDR3 bases: TGTGCCAGCAACCAACAGGGGAAAGCCTACGAGCAGTACTTC.

In this sample, this clonotype turned up many times. The rearrangement joins TRBV3-1 to TRBJ2-1; 8 bases line up with TRBD2. Germline values: CDR1 LGHDT, CDR2 YNNKEL (reference sequence). Trimming removed 4 bases from V and 2 bases from J; junction bases left unmatched: 4. This CDR3 comprises 15 residues. This CDR3 reads CASSPQRGPYNEQFF. The CDR3 bases are TGTGCCAGCAGCCCCCAGCGGGGGCCCTACAATGAGCAGTTCTTC.

This clonotype was detected a few times. The chain links TRBV5-1 to TRBJ1-4, with D uncertain. Germline CDR1 is SGHRS and CDR2 is YFSETQ. V lost 3 bases and J 11 bases, leaving 17 bases between the germline ends. The CDR3 consists of 14 residues. In DNA form, the CDR3 reads TGCGCCAGCAGCTCATCAGGAGAACCTAGGAAACTGTTTTTT. Translated, it gives CASSSSGEPRKLFF.

This clonotype occurred a few times. The chain carries TRBV19 and TRBJ2-6; no firm D call. Germline CDR1 and CDR2: LNHDA and SQIVND (reference sequence). CDR3 length: 13 residues. Trimming took 1 base from V and 3 from J, leaving 1 base between them. The CDR3 sequence is CASSIVGANVLTF. The CDR3 DNA reads TGTGCCAGTAGTATAGTTGGGGCCAACGTCCTGACTTTC.

This clonotype has a count of ten or more. V usage is TRBV12-3 or TRBV12-4 and J usage is TRBJ2-1; D may be TRBD2 (6 bases). The V end was cut by 3 bases, the J end by 2 bases, with 8 bases between. The CDR3 is 14 amino acids. The CDR3 bases are TGTGCCAGCAGTTTTGGCGGGGCCTACAATGAGCAGTTCTTC. This gives the protein CASSFGGAYNEQFF.

There are a few counts of this clonotype. The chain employs TRBV5-5 and TRBJ2-7; TRBD2 matches at 7 bases. The J segment lost 7 bases and the V segment lost 4 bases, leaving 8 bases of the junction unmatched. Germline CDR1 is SGHKS and CDR2 is YYEKEE (reference sequence). There are 13 residues in the CDR3. The CDR3 here is CASSTGLNGEQYV. The CDR3 DNA follows: TGTGCCAGCAGCACGGGACTAAATGGAGAGCAGTACGTC.

V usage is TRBV7-8 and J usage is TRBJ1-2, with 9 bases lining up with TRBD1. Per germline, CDR1 SGHVS and CDR2 FQNEAQ. This CDR3 has 18 amino acids. J lost 5 bases, V lost 5 bases, and 18 bases had no gene match. The CDR3 region has the DNA TGTGCCAGCAGCGATTCCGGGACAGGGAACCTATGGGAGTATGGCTACACCTTC. Its translation is CASSDSGTGNLWEYGYTF.

This clonotype was counted only a few times. The CDR3 is CASQLGELAARGRETQYF. Written as DNA, the CDR3 is TGTGCCAGCCAACTAGGGGAATTGGCGGCCAGGGGGCGAGAGACCCAGTACTTC. The chain has TRBV12-3 or TRBV12-4 and TRBJ2-5, with 8 bases aligning to TRBD1. Unmatched junction bases numbered 21, after V lost 8 bases and J lost 4 bases. This CDR3 is 18 amino acids long.

This chain connects TRBV7-8 to TRBJ2-7; perhaps TRBD2 as D (5 bases). CDR1 and CDR2 from the germline V gene are SGHVS and FQNEAQ. The CDR3 runs 16 residues. The V and J ends lost 0 bases and 1 base respectively, with 13 bases between them. The CDR3 is CASSLALGSSSYEQYF. DNA of the CDR3: TGTGCCAGCAGCTTAGCGCTGGGGAGCTCGTCCTACGAGCAGTACTTC.

This clonotype has only a few counts. The V call is TRBV2, the J call TRBJ2-1; 11 bases are a match to TRBD2. The CDR3 runs to 21 residues. After removal of 0 bases from V and 4 bases from J, the junction contained 17 bases not matched to a gene. Germline V gene lookup returns CDR1 SNHLY and CDR2 FYNNEI. The CDR3 spells CASSEASSRGSGGVTYNEQFF. The CDR3 nucleotides read TGTGCCAGCAGTGAAGCGTCCTCCCGAGGTAGCGGGGGGGTTACGTACAATGAGCAGTTCTTC.

In this sample, this clonotype turned up a few times. V usage is TRBV9 and J usage is TRBJ1-2, with D possibly matching TRBD1 (6 bases). Trimming cost V 3 bases and J 8 bases, with 14 bases left between them. Germline CDR1 and CDR2: SGDLS and YYNGEE. This CDR3 is 13 amino acids long. The CDR3 spells CASSATGPRGYTF. In DNA, the CDR3 is TGTGCCAGCAGCGCTACAGGGCCTAGAGGCTACACCTTC.

This clonotype was seen a handful of times. This likely comes from a read error, as the CDR3 has no conserved phenylalanine or tryptophan at its end. Because the CDR3's place on the DNA is in doubt, the DNA is left out and the CDR3 is given as listed by TCRdb. This chain connects TRBV6-2 or TRBV6-3 to TRBJ1-1; TRBD1, the table's D call, was not compared with the DNA. The germline V gene has CDR1 MNHEY and CDR2 SVGEGT. The CDR3 length equals 10 residues, ends included. The chain's CDR3 is CASALTRFPG.